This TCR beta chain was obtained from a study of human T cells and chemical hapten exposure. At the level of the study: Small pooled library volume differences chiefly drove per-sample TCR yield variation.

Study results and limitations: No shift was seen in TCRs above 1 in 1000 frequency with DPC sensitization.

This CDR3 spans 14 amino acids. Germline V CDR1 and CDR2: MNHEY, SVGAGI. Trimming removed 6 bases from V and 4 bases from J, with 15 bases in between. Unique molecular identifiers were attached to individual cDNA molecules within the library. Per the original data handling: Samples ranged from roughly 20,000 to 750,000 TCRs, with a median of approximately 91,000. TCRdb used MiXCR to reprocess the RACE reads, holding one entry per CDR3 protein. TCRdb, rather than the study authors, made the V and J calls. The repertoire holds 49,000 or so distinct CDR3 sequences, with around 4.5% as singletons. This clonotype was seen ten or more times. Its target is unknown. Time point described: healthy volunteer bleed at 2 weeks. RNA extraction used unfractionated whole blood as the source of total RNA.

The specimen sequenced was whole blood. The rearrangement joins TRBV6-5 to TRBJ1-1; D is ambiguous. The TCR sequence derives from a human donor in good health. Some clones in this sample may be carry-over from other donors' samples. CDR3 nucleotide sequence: TGTGCCAGCAGCCGGACCTTTCAGAGCACTGAAGCTTTCTTT. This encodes CASSRTFQSTEAFF.